This TCR beta chain was captured in a study of beta chain features in type 1 diabetes. General study findings and limits: When Type 1 diabetes patients were examined, their TCRB CDR3s proved moderately but significantly shorter in all four CD4+ subsets.

The CDR3 totals 16 residues. Germline loops: CDR1 SGHNT, CDR2 YYREEE (reference sequence). The germline V and J ends were trimmed by 0 bases and 1 base, with 13 bases remaining between them. Expressed TCRB transcripts were sequenced, since all the RNA that had been isolated was reverse transcribed. The data were produced by immunoSEQ multiplex PCR, yet TCRdb's version contains in-frame clones alone and is incomplete. Of 600,000 to 700,000 clones in the sample, around 11% were seen once. This clone came up a few times. The antigen is not known. J is TRBJ2-5 and V is TRBV5-4; D might be TRBD1 (5 bases). The sequence was obtained from a man aged 25-45 years with type 1 diabetes. Sequencing was carried out using naive CD4+ T cells from blood. The CDR3 sequence is CASSLDGAVTQETQYF. CDR3 DNA sequence: TGTGCCAGCAGCTTGGATGGGGCCGTCACCCAAGAGACCCAGTACTTC.